The entry below describes one TCR beta chain. Clones were sequenced by immunoSEQ multiplex PCR, and TCRdb holds only the in-frame ones, with some missing. Of 78,000 or so clones in the sample, about 90% are singletons; the top ten hold approximately 2.5%. The CDR3 sequence is 15 residues long. Germline CDR1 is SEHNR and CDR2 is FQNEAQ (reference sequence). V was clipped by 1 base and J by 2 bases, with 9 bases between them. This entry is derived from a study of T cell changes during pregnancy in multiple sclerosis. This clonotype was obtained from a female donor with multiple sclerosis, enrolled in a pregnancy study. The sequencing here drew on peripheral blood, taken before pregnancy. The chain joins TRBV7-9 to TRBJ1-3; a possible D gene is TRBD1 (5 bases). CDR3 nucleotides: TGTGCCAGCAGCTTAGGGACAATCGCTGGAAACACCATATATTTT. Its translation: CASSLGTIAGNTIYF.